A selection of T cell receptor beta chains follows, all from one sample in a study of blood T cell repertoires in COVID-19. Method: immunoSEQ multiplex PCR; TCRdb's copy keeps in-frame clones and lacks some. The top ten hold about 4.1% of the sample, which has roughly 250,000 clones, roughly 85% seen once. Sequencing was performed on PBMCs or T cells enriched from blood (not recorded which). The source of these receptors is a woman between 25 and 40 years old who had recovered from COVID-19. Each CDR3 is given with its conserved first and last residue. Each record gives: D gene, clone size, V gene, J gene, CDR3 protein, CDR3 DNA. D genes are given only for firm matches. Not every row has a clone size; where given, it reads once, few, many or a size class.

-	few	TRBV5-1	TRBJ2-2	CASRRGANGELFF	TGCGCCAGCAGACGGGGGGCGAACGGGGAGCTGTTTTTT
-	-	TRBV11-2	TRBJ2-5	CASSLEVGGQETQYF	TGTGCCAGCAGCTTAGAGGTGGGGGGCCAAGAGACCCAGTACTTC
-	-	TRBV6-5	TRBJ2-1	CASSYSSSSYNEQFF	TGTGCCAGCAGTTATTCGAGTAGCTCCTACAATGAGCAGTTCTTC
-	-	TRBV11-2	TRBJ2-3	CASSLEATPHLPQYF	TGTGCCAGCAGCTTAGAAGCGACCCCTCATCTTCCGCAGTATTTT
-	-	TRBV19	TRBJ1-1	CASSLGNRVTEAFF	TGTGCCAGTAGTCTGGGGAACAGGGTCACTGAAGCTTTCTTT
TRBD1	-	TRBV19	TRBJ2-3	CAISTGATDTQYF	TGTGCCATCTCGACAGGGGCCACAGATACGCAGTATTTT
TRBD2	-	TRBV7-8	TRBJ2-1	CASSVAGWREVNNEQFF	TGTGCCAGCAGCGTAGCTGGATGGCGGGAGGTCAACAATGAGCAGTTCTTC
TRBD2	-	TRBV19	TRBJ2-5	CASSPARGAGQETQYF	TGTGCCAGTAGCCCCGCGCGGGGGGCCGGTCAAGAGACCCAGTACTTC
-	-	TRBV30	TRBJ2-7	CAWSRRRAKREQYF	TGTGCCTGGAGTAGGAGGAGGGCGAAACGGGAGCAGTACTTC
TRBD1	-	TRBV6-5	TRBJ2-3	CASSPGTGDSDTQYF	TGTGCCAGCAGCCCCGGGACAGGGGACTCAGATACGCAGTATTTT
TRBD1	-	TRBV6-6	TRBJ1-1	CASSQSYRGLTTNTEAFF	TGTGCCAGCAGTCAATCATACAGGGGGCTGACGACGAACACTGAAGCTTTCTTT
-	-	TRBV19	TRBJ2-7	CASSIVRDFGVYEQYF	TGTGCCAGTAGTATAGTACGAGACTTCGGGGTCTACGAGCAGTACTTC